This TCR beta chain is from a study of beta chain features in type 1 diabetes. Study summary: In age, gender and cell yields, patients were similar to healthy donors. Study-level findings and limits: Type 1 diabetes patients had VDJ junctions that carried fewer insertions and more deletions. Significant though moderate, a shortening of TCRB CDR3s appeared in all four CD4+ subsets of Type 1 diabetes patients.

This clone showed up just a few times. The antigen is unknown. The sequenced template was cDNA made from the entire isolated RNA. The method was immunoSEQ multiplex PCR; TCRdb's version includes in-frame clones alone and lacks a portion of them. Of roughly 240,000 clones listed, around 24% are singletons. Central memory, naive, regulatory and stem cell-like memory CD4+ cells were sorted by CD45RO/CCR7/CD25/CD127/CD95/CD27. Germline CDR1 and CDR2: SEHNR and FQNEAQ (reference sequence). Between the trimmed V and J ends, which lost 2 bases and 5 bases, there was a span of 12 bases. CDR3 length equals 15 residues.

The TCR was taken from a woman under 40 with type 1 diabetes. Sequenced input: naive CD4+ T cells from blood. V gene TRBV7-9 combines with J gene TRBJ1-4, with D perhaps matching TRBD1 (5 bases). The CDR3 DNA is TGTGCCAGCAGCTTACCAGGGCTCCTCAATGAAAAACTGTTTTTT. It yields the protein CASSLPGLLNEKLFF.